The 3 T cell receptor beta chains given below trace back to one sample, sequenced in a study of molecular identifiers for immune sequencing clone quantification. In TCRdb, the PCR reads were re-called with MiXCR into one record per CDR3 protein. The repertoire includes about 500,000 distinct CDR3 sequences, about 22% of them detected once, and 0.84% sits in the top ten. Sample: naive CD8+ T cells from blood, with Jurkat cell RNA spiked in. As for subset: FACS-sorted CD8+CD4-CCR7+CD45RA+ naive T cells. These receptors were collected from a human donor in good health. Some libraries in this study had Jurkat cell RNA spiked in.

V gene TRBV7-2 combines with J gene TRBJ2-3, with 7 bases lining up with TRBD1. The V segment lost 1 base and the J segment 2 bases; nucleotides outside the gene matches: 24. CDR3 length: 22 amino acids. Germline CDR1 and CDR2: SGHTA and FQGNSA. The CDR3 sequence: CASSLVVGFSPTGTEITDTQYF. In nucleotides, the CDR3 is TGTGCCAGCAGCTTAGTTGTGGGCTTTAGTCCAACCGGGACAGAGATCACAGATACGCAGTATTTT.

Comment on this clonotype: It is likely a read error: a sequence one base away is far more abundant. Without the conserved terminal phenylalanine or tryptophan, this CDR3 likely stems from a read error. J is TRBJ1-1 and V is TRBV7-9; D remains unclear. Germline V lookup: CDR1 SEHNR, CDR2 FQNEAQ (reference sequence). V was trimmed by 4 bases and J by 4 bases, leaving 7 bases between them. The length of the CDR3 is 12 residues. Written as DNA, the CDR3 is TGTGCCAGCAGCTGGGCGGGCACTGAAGCTTTCTCT. Translated, it gives CASSWAGTEAFS.

This clonotype was seen many times. V and J are TRBV7-2 and TRBJ2-1; either TRBD1 or TRBD2 may fit D (5 bases each). The germline CDR1 and CDR2 sequences are SGHTA and FQGNSA. This CDR3 is built from 12 residues. V lost 6 bases, J lost 9 bases, and 12 bases lay in between. The CDR3 DNA is TGTGCCAGCAGTAGCGAAGGGGTTGAGCAGTTCTTC. This codes for CASSSEGVEQFF.